What follows describes a single TCR beta chain. Its antigen remains undetermined. Qualities for individual bases were not recorded, and no much larger clone is one base off. Collaborating institutions collected whole blood in K2EDTA tubes following their own protocols. For TCRbeta analysis, collaborators shipped samples in one of three forms: frozen whole blood, isolated PBMCs, or DNA extracted from either of those sample types. The data stem from a study of blood T cell repertoires in COVID-19 (dated by TCRdb to 2019 to 2021). Regarding the study in general: Collaborator samples came from the United States, Italy and Spain and covered acute and convalescent phases of COVID-19. Where available, HLA class I and class II types were taken from metadata supplied by the sample provider and were not determined by assay-based typing. A freely available public database, intended as a resource for researchers studying the immune response to SARS-CoV-2, is where the repertoires were released. The prospective study material was composed of cDNA or gDNA derived from T cells, B-cell-depleted T cells, or PBMCs. Subjects who had been exposed to COVID-19, were actively infected with it, or had recovered from it provided the deeply sampled blood TCRbeta repertoires that made up the dataset. Nearly every sample came with metadata listing a de-identified subject ID, COVID-19 status, age in years and sex. Samples were obtained from the ongoing ImmuneRACE study (first 160 participants) and from about 1,300 subjects provided by 6 global collaborators.

Points the paper makes about the study in general: The quantity of clinical and demographic metadata differed by source and by participant and was supplied without curation.

Ends trimmed: V by 3 bases, J by 2 bases; bases unmatched to a gene: 5. Measured from the cysteine to the phenylalanine, the CDR3 is 15 residues long. Here the CDR3 DNA is all that survives: 45 bases in frame from base 1. The germline V gene yields SGHRS for CDR1 and YFSETQ for CDR2. TCRbeta CDR3 regions were amplified from genomic DNA by means of the immunoSEQ Assay, a bias-controlled multiplex PCR. Concerning the study's data processing: The number of nucleated cells in each sample was estimated by amplification of reference gene primers within the assay. Sequence reads were collapsed and filtered to measure the absolute abundance of every unique TCRbeta CDR3 rearrangement. Productive Simpson clonality was computed per sample as the square root of Simpson's diversity index over productive rearrangements. Entries here come from immuneACCESS through TCRdb and include only in-frame sequences with V and J called. Some clones fail to appear in such tables; in the studies checked, an unresolved V gene covers under half of the shortfall, and the cause of the remainder is unknown. The D gene and trimming were derived from the DNA, and the V and J assignments and clone size from that table. A total of 75,000 to 95,000 clones appear in this sample, roughly 90% of them only once. The ten largest account for over 2.5% of the sample.

Recombination connected TRBV5-1 to TRBJ2-1, and TRBD1 matches 7 of the central bases. Material for sequencing was peripheral blood. The source is a woman at least 80 years old with acute or convalescent COVID-19. The encoded CDR3 is CASSSPGQTYNEQFF. The DNA is TGCGCCAGCAGCTCCCCGGGACAGACCTACAATGAGCAGTTCTTC.